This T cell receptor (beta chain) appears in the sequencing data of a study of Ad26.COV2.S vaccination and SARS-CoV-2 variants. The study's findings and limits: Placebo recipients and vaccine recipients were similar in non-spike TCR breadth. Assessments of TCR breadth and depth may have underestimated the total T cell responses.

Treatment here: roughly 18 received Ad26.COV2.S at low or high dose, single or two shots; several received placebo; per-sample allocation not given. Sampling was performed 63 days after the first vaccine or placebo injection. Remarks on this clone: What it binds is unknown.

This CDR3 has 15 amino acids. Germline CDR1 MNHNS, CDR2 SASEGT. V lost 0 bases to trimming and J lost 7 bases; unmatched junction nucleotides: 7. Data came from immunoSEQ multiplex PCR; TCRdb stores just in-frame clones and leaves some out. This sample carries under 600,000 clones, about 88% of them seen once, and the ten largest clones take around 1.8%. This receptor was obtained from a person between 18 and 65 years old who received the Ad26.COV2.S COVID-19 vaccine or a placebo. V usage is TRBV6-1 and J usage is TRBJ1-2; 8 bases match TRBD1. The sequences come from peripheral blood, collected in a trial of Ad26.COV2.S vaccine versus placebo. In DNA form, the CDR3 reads TGTGCCAGCAGTGAAGCGTTACAGGGGGGGCTTGGCTACACCTTC. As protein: CASSEALQGGLGYTF.